The 19 T cell receptor beta chains below all came from one sample that was sequenced in a study of sequential checkpoint blockade in melanoma. Treatment: randomized to nivolumab then ipilimumab (arm A) or the reverse (arm B). Only in-frame clones appear in the TCRdb table, and some are missing; sequencing was by immunoSEQ multiplex PCR. The sample has around 15,000 clones, around 92% seen once. This specimen was CD8+ T cells sorted from blood (inferred from file names), taken from a patient given nivolumab and ipilimumab in sequence. These TCRs come from a human donor with melanoma.

The gene calls are TRBV7-6 and TRBJ1-3, with 9 bases matching TRBD1. Germline-derived CDR1 and CDR2 are SGHVS and FNYEAQ. The ends lost 0 bases at V and 7 bases at J; junction bases unmatched: 4. The CDR3 consists of 15 residues. This CDR3 is CASSLAGTGSNTIYF. The CDR3 nucleotides read TGTGCCAGCAGCTTAGCGGGGACAGGGTCGAACACCATATATTTT. The full variable domain, with the rest looked up from reference TRBV7-6 and TRBJ1-3, is GAGVSQSPRYKVTKRGQDVALRCDPISGHVSLYWYRQALGQGPEFLTYFNYEAQQDKSGLPNDRFSAERPEGSISTLTIQRTEQRDSAMYRCASSLAGTGSNTIYFGEGSWLTVV.

The chain has TRBV10-3 and TRBJ1-3; 7 bases match TRBD1. Germline V gene data show CDR1 as ENHRY and CDR2 as SYGVKD. V shed 2 bases, J shed 2 bases, and the junction held 15 bases outside the gene matches. The CDR3 runs to 19 residues. For the CDR3, the DNA is TGTGCCATCAGTGAGCTACGGGGGGGCAGGGGGTCCGCTGGAAACACCATATATTTT. Its translation: CAISELRGGRGSAGNTIYF.

V gene TRBV19 combines with J gene TRBJ1-5; no definite D call. Germline loops: CDR1 LNHDA, CDR2 SQIVND (reference sequence). The V gene lost 6 bases and the J gene lost 4 bases, with 4 bases spanning the gap. This CDR3 has 11 amino acids. The CDR3 loop is CASSLNQPQHF. CDR3 coding DNA: TGTGCCAGTAGCCTTAATCAGCCCCAGCATTTT.

The V gene is TRBV28, the J gene TRBJ2-3, with 8 bases matching TRBD2. The length of the CDR3 is 15 residues. The J segment lost 0 bases and the V segment lost 6 bases, leaving 5 bases of the junction unmatched. Germline V CDR1 and CDR2: MDHEN, SYDVKM. The CDR3, as DNA: TGTGCCAGCAGCCGACTAGCGACCAGCACAGATACGCAGTATTTT. Its protein is CASSRLATSTDTQYF.

The J gene is TRBJ2-7, the V gene TRBV5-6, with D perhaps TRBD1 (5 bases). The CDR3 sequence is 13 residues long. The germline gives CDR1 SGHDT, CDR2 YYEEEE. V was cut by 3 bases and J by 3 bases, with 10 bases left in between. CDR3: CASSSTVHYEQYV. CDR3 sequence (DNA): TGTGCCAGCAGCTCGACAGTACACTACGAGCAGTACGTC.

The chain carries TRBV5-8 and TRBJ2-7; weak D call: TRBD1 (6 bases). The CDR3 totals 14 residues. Trimming removed 1 base at V and 4 bases at J, with 12 bases between. Looked up from germline, CDR1 is SGHTS and CDR2 is YDEGEE. For the CDR3, the DNA is TGTGCCAGCAGCTTGTCGGGCCAGGGGTACGAGCAGTACTTC. Translating gives CASSLSGQGYEQYF.

The V call is TRBV28, the J call TRBJ2-3; 9 nucleotides agree with TRBD1. The CDR3 is 16 residues long. Trimming removed 7 bases from V and 2 bases from J; junction bases left unmatched: 10. From germline, CDR1 is MDHEN and CDR2 SYDVKM. Here the CDR3 reads CASMLPGQGFTDTQYF. In DNA, the CDR3 is TGTGCCAGCATGCTGCCGGGACAGGGATTCACAGATACGCAGTATTTT. Filled out from reference TRBV28 and TRBJ2-3, the complete variable domain reads DVKVTQSSRYLVKRTGEKVFLECVQDMDHENMFWYRQDPGLGLRLIYFSYDVKMKEKGDIPEGYSVSREKKERFSLILESASTNQTSMYLCASMLPGQGFTDTQYFGPGTRLTVL.

This clone has only a few counts. This chain joins TRBV7-9 and TRBJ1-2; 8 nucleotides agree with TRBD1. V was clipped by 3 bases and J by 8 bases; unmatched bases: 5. The CDR3 runs to 13 residues. Germline V gives CDR1 SEHNR, CDR2 FQNEAQ (reference sequence). Here the CDR3 reads CASSFRGLGGYTF. The CDR3 coding sequence is TGTGCCAGCAGCTTCAGGGGGCTGGGAGGCTACACCTTC.

This chain links TRBV15 with TRBJ1-2; D is possibly TRBD1 (5 bases). The CDR3 consists of 15 residues. Trimming pared 6 bases from V and 4 bases from J, leaving 18 bases between. CDR1 and CDR2 from the germline V gene are LNHNV and YYDKDF (reference sequence). Written as DNA, the CDR3 is TGTGCCACCAGTATAATTCGGGGGTTAGGCTATGGCTACACCTTC. As protein: CATSIIRGLGYGYTF.

CDR3 sequence reads: CASSLGDGFGREQYF. The CDR3 DNA reads TGTGCCAGCAGCTTAGGTGACGGGTTCGGGAGGGAGCAGTACTTC. This chain connects TRBV7-2 to TRBJ2-7; 7 bases map to TRBD2. The germline CDR1 and CDR2 sequences are SGHTA and FQGNSA. The CDR3 covers 15 residues. After removal of 1 base from V and 7 bases from J, the junction contained 10 bases not matched to a gene.

The chain combines TRBV27 with TRBJ1-5, with TRBD1 matching over 10 bases. Trimming at V came to 5 bases and at J to 0 bases, leaving 4 bases not matched to a gene. The CDR3 has 16 residues. Germline CDR1 is MNHEY and CDR2 is SMNVEV (reference sequence). The CDR3, as DNA: TGTGCCAGCAGTCCCGGGACAGGGGCTAGCAATCAGCCCCAGCATTTT. Translating it yields CASSPGTGASNQPQHF.

The rearrangement uses TRBV9 and TRBJ1-2; no reliable D call. V dropped 3 bases and J dropped 2 bases, with 20 bases sitting between them. This CDR3 spans 17 amino acids. Germline V CDR1 and CDR2: SGDLS, YYNGEE. Written as DNA, the CDR3 is TGTGCCAGCAGCGCGGACCCTGAGGGCCGAGGAAACTATGGCTACACCTTC. It encodes CASSADPEGRGNYGYTF.

The chain couples TRBV28 to TRBJ1-1; no firm D call. V was cut by 6 bases and J by 8 bases, with 16 bases left in between. The CDR3 contains 13 residues. Germline values: CDR1 MDHEN, CDR2 SYDVKM. The CDR3 bases are TGTGCCAGCAGGCCCCCCGGACTTGGGGAAGCTTTCTTT. Its protein is CASRPPGLGEAFF.

Turning to this clone: One end of the junction is discordant with germline, which a read error may explain. The chain recombines TRBV7-2 with TRBJ2-7; 9 positions agree with TRBD2. CDR3 length: 14 amino acids. Looked up from germline, CDR1 is SGHTA and CDR2 is FQGNSA. CDR3 nucleotide sequence: TGTGCCAGCAGCATAGCGGGAGCCCACTACGAGCAGTACTTC. Protein sequence: CASSIAGAHYEQYF.

The chain is built from TRBV27 and TRBJ1-1; D is ambiguous. The CDR3 is 13 residues long. The V gene's germline CDR1 is MNHEY and CDR2 SMNVEV (reference sequence). V was shortened by 3 bases and J by 4 bases, with 9 bases between the two germline ends. The CDR3 region has the DNA TGTGCCAGCAGTTTGGGCCAGCTCACTGAAGCTTTCTTT. Translated, it gives CASSLGQLTEAFF.

This chain links TRBV27 with TRBJ2-7; 7 bases fit TRBD1. With 3 bases clipped from V and 2 bases from J, the junction kept 4 bases outside the gene matches. Germline V CDR1 and CDR2: MNHEY, SMNVEV (reference sequence). This CDR3 contains 14 residues. The CDR3 spells CASSFGTAPYEQYF. CDR3 bases: TGTGCCAGCAGTTTCGGGACAGCACCCTACGAGCAGTACTTC.

This sequence joins TRBV9 and TRBJ2-1; 8 nucleotides match TRBD2. Losses at the gene ends were 3 bases for V and 0 bases for J; bases not matched to a gene: 14. This CDR3 has 19 amino acids. Germline V lookup: CDR1 SGDLS, CDR2 YYNGEE. CDR3 residues: CASSDGLAASRSSYNEQFF. The CDR3 DNA follows: TGTGCCAGCAGCGATGGACTAGCCGCTTCGCGGTCCTCCTACAATGAGCAGTTCTTC. The whole variable domain, remainder taken from reference TRBV9 and TRBJ2-1, is DSGVTQTPKHLITATGQRVTLRCSPRSGDLSVYWYQQSLDQGLQFLIQYYNGEERAKGNILERFSAQQFPDLHSELNLSSLELGDSALYFCASSDGLAASRSSYNEQFFGPGTRLTVL.

This chain uses TRBV9 with TRBJ1-2; D is undetermined. CDR1 and CDR2 (germline): SGDLS, YYNGEE. The CDR3 consists of 15 residues. V lost 5 bases and J lost 2, with 16 bases in between. Here the CDR3 DNA reads TGTGCCAGCAGTCTTTGGGAGGATCCCAACTATGGCTACACCTTC. Protein product: CASSLWEDPNYGYTF.

The gene calls are TRBV29-1 and TRBJ1-4; D uncertain. Germline V gives CDR1 SQVTM, CDR2 ANQGSEA. The ends were cut back, 2 bases at V and 12 bases at J, with 10 bases in the middle. CDR3 length: 11 residues. CDR3 amino acids: CSVETFGELFF. The CDR3 nucleotides are TGCAGCGTTGAAACGTTCGGAGAACTGTTTTTT.